The sequence of this T cell receptor beta chain was determined in a study of blood T cell repertoires in COVID-19. At the level of the study: In each case, the material was cDNA or gDNA derived from T cells, B-cell-depleted T cells, or PBMCs.

The sample holds a few counts of this clone. Sequencing was performed with immunoSEQ multiplex PCR; in TCRdb, only in-frame clones are kept and a portion is missing. Among about 51,000 clones listed, roughly 90% were seen once. The receptor comes from a man in his sixties with acute or convalescent COVID-19. Sequencing was performed on peripheral blood.

CDR3 coding DNA: TGTGCCAGCAGCTATGGGACAGGGAACACCGGGGAGCTGTTTTTT. Protein sequence: CASSYGTGNTGELFF. The chain combines TRBV6-5 with TRBJ2-2; the match to TRBD1 covers 8 bases. The V gene end was trimmed by 6 bases and the J gene end by 1 base; junction bases not matched to a gene: 4. Germline-derived CDR1 and CDR2 are MNHEY and SVGAGI. CDR3 length: 15 amino acids.